A single sample is the source of the 12 T cell receptor beta chains below, sequenced in a study of T cell repertoires in cytomegalovirus infection. One entry per CDR3 protein, called by TCRdb with MiXCR from the reads. The data contain roughly 81,000 distinct CDR3 sequences, around 3.4% of them singletons. The material sequenced was PBMCs. These receptors were obtained from a human donor in good health (CMV status not recorded). Some clones in this sample may be carry-over from other donors' samples.

This clonotype has at least ten counts. The chain employs TRBV7-2 and TRBJ1-1; D might be TRBD1 (5 bases). Germline CDR1 reads SGHTA; CDR2 reads FQGNSA. V lost 5 bases and J 5 bases, leaving 9 bases between the germline ends. CDR3 size: 12 residues. The CDR3 DNA is TGTGCCAGCAGCGTCGGGGGAACTGAAGCTTTCTTT. It translates to CASSVGGTEAFF. Based on the CDR3 plus reference TRBV7-2 and TRBJ1-1, the full variable domain is GAGVSQSPSNKVTEKGKDVELRCDPISGHTALYWYRQSLGQGLEFLIYFQGNSAPDKSGLPSDRFSAERTGGSVSTLTIQRTQQEDSAVYLCASSVGGTEAFFGQGTRLTVV.

This clonotype was seen repeatedly, ten times or more. The rearrangement uses TRBV20-1 and TRBJ1-6; D uncertain. In germline, CDR1 is DFQATT, CDR2 SNEGSKA (reference sequence). The CDR3 runs 11 residues. Between the trimmed V and J ends, which lost 3 bases and 10 bases, there was a span of 7 bases. The CDR3 is CSASRGSPLHF. CDR3 nucleotide sequence: TGCAGTGCTAGTCGGGGATCACCCCTCCACTTT.

This clonotype was counted between two and nine times. This chain uses TRBV6-5 with TRBJ2-1; D unresolved. Trimming cost V 6 bases and J 8 bases, with 8 bases left between them. Germline CDR1 reads MNHEY; CDR2 reads SVGAGI. This CDR3 has 11 residues. The CDR3 region is CASRFVDEQFF. In DNA, the CDR3 is TGTGCCAGCAGATTCGTCGATGAGCAGTTCTTC.

This clonotype has ten or more counts. The chain joins TRBV2 to TRBJ1-5, with no clear D. V lost 7 bases and J lost 5, with 15 bases in between. The CDR3 spans 14 residues. CDR1 is SNHLY and CDR2 is FYNNEI in the germline V gene. CDR3 in amino acids: CASTVGSIHQPQHF. In nucleotides, the CDR3 is TGTGCCAGCACGGTCGGATCGATCCATCAGCCCCAGCATTTT.

This clonotype came up many times. The CDR3 nucleotides read TGTGCCAGCAGTTTCGACGCCGGGACAGGGTGGGGTAGCACTGAAGCTTTCTTT. This gives the protein CASSFDAGTGWGSTEAFF. The rearrangement uses TRBV6-5 and TRBJ1-1, with 9 bases lining up with TRBD1. Unmatched junction bases numbered 16, after V lost 4 bases and J lost 4 bases. Looked up from germline, CDR1 is MNHEY and CDR2 is SVGAGI. The CDR3 has 18 amino acids.

This clonotype was recorded many times. This sequence joins TRBV20-1 and TRBJ2-3; D is ambiguous. This CDR3 region has 13 residues. Deletions cut 1 base from V and 2 bases from J, with 7 bases between. Germline lookup yields CDR1 DFQATT and CDR2 SNEGSKA (reference sequence). The DNA of the CDR3 is TGCAGTGCTAGAGGCGGTTTCACAGATACGCAGTATTTT. As protein: CSARGGFTDTQYF.

This clonotype occurred many times. V and J are TRBV10-3 and TRBJ1-6; D is unclear. V was clipped by 4 bases and J by 7 bases, with 8 bases between them. Germline V gene data show CDR1 as ENHRY and CDR2 as SYGVKD. The CDR3 loop spans 13 amino acids. The CDR3 bases are TGTGCCATCAGTGGGGATGGGAATTCACCCCTCCACTTT. Translated: CAISGDGNSPLHF.

This clonotype has ten or more counts. The chain links TRBV7-8 to TRBJ1-4; 7 bases align to TRBD1. This CDR3 region has 14 residues. Trimming took 5 bases from V and 4 from J; bases not matched to a gene: 4. In germline, CDR1 is SGHVS, CDR2 FQNEAQ. CDR3 region: CASSMGQNNEKLFF. In DNA form, the CDR3 reads TGTGCCAGCAGCATGGGACAGAATAATGAAAAACTGTTTTTT. The whole variable domain, remainder taken from reference TRBV7-8 and TRBJ1-4, is GAGVSQSPRYKVAKRGQDVALRCDPISGHVSLFWYQQALGQGPEFLTYFQNEAQLDKSGLPSDRFFAERPEGSVSTLKIQRTQQEDSAVYLCASSMGQNNEKLFFGSGTQLSVL.

This clonotype was counted at least ten times. The chain combines TRBV7-2 with TRBJ1-1; D gene ambiguous. Trimming took off 4 bases at V and 1 base at J, with 7 bases between the two ends. Germline V lookup: CDR1 SGHTA, CDR2 FQGNSA. CDR3 size: 13 residues. The CDR3 here is CASSSHRNTEAFF. In DNA, the CDR3 is TGTGCCAGCAGCTCCCACCGGAACACTGAAGCTTTCTTT.

This clonotype was seen at least ten times. CDR3 in amino acids: CASSLTGRRTIYF. CDR3 sequence (DNA): TGTGCCAGCAGTTTAACAGGTCGAAGGACCATATATTTT. This chain connects TRBV12-3 or TRBV12-4 to TRBJ1-3; weak D call: TRBD1 (5 bases). The CDR3 consists of 13 residues. V lost 2 bases, J lost 10 bases, and 12 bases lay in between.

This clonotype was found many times. The gene calls are TRBV6-5 and TRBJ2-3; D may correspond to TRBD1 or TRBD2 (6 bases each). Germline V lookup: CDR1 MNHEY, CDR2 SVGAGI. Between the trimmed V and J ends, which lost 0 bases and 4 bases, there was a span of 17 bases. The CDR3 has 17 amino acids. As DNA, the CDR3 is TGTGCCAGCAGTTACTCGAGATTCGGGGGCCGCGCAGATACGCAGTATTTT. As protein: CASSYSRFGGRADTQYF.

This clonotype was picked up many times. The CDR3 DNA follows: TGTGCCAGCATGTGGCAGGGACCCCCAGATACGCAGTATTTT. It is translated as CASMWQGPPDTQYF. The chain uses TRBV11-1 and TRBJ2-3; D may correspond to TRBD1 or TRBD2 (5 bases each). The germline V and J ends were trimmed by 7 bases and 4 bases, with 15 bases remaining between them. The CDR3 runs 14 residues. CDR1 is SGHAT and CDR2 is FQDESV in the germline V gene (reference sequence).